This T cell receptor (beta chain) was identified in a study of T cell responses to AZD1222 COVID-19 vaccine. The overall study: Timing groups of about 4 and about 12 weeks for second doses were pooled.

The study's findings and limits: Females made up more of the donors, who were largely white British, and clonal diversity may have come out too low.

Clones were sequenced by immunoSEQ multiplex PCR, and TCRdb holds only the in-frame ones, with some missing. The sample holds about 150,000 clones; about 87% are singletons and the top ten take around 3%. This clone was recorded only once. Its antigen is unidentified. The input for sequencing was peripheral blood, taken on day 0 of AZD1222 vaccination. This clonotype was sampled from an adult in good health.

CDR3 DNA sequence: TGTGCCAGCAGCGAAAGCGTCGGGTCCGAAGCTTTCTTT. Translation gives CASSESVGSEAFF. The J gene is TRBJ1-1, the V gene TRBV3-1 (or the pseudogene TRBV3-2); D gene uncertain. Germline V gene data show CDR1 as LGHDT and CDR2 as YNNKEL (reference sequence). V lost 5 bases, J lost 8 bases, and 15 bases lay in between. This CDR3 region has 13 residues.